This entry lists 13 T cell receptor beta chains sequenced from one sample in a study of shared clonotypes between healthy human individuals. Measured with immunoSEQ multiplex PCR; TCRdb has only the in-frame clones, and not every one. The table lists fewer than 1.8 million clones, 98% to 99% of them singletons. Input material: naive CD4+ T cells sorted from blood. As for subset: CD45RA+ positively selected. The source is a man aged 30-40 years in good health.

CDR3: CASSPRGTSGSNEQFF. The CDR3 nucleotides are TGTGCCAGCAGCCCCAGGGGGACTAGCGGTAGCAATGAGCAGTTCTTC. This sequence joins TRBV7-9 and TRBJ2-1; 11 positions match TRBD2. V was clipped by 5 bases and J by 6 bases; unmatched bases: 9. Germline CDR1 and CDR2: SEHNR and FQNEAQ (reference sequence). This CDR3 is built from 16 residues.

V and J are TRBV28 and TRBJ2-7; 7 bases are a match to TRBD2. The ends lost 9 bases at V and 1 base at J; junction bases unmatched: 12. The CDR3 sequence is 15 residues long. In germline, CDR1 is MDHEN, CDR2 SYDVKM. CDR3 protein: CARLGMTSPSYEQYF. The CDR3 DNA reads TGTGCCAGATTGGGTATGACTAGCCCGTCCTACGAGCAGTACTTC.

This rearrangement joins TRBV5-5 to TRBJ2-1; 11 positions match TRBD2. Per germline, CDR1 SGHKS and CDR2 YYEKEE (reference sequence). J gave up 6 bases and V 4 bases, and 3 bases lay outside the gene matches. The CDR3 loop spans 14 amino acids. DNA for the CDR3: TGTGCCAGCAGCATAACTAGCGGGAGCAATGAGCAGTTCTTC. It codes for CASSITSGSNEQFF.

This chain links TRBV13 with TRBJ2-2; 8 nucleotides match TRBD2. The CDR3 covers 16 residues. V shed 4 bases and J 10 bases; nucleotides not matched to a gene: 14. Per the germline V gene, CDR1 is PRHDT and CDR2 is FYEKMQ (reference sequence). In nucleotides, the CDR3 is TGTGCCAGCAGCTCGGCCACGGGAGGGCCCGGCGAGGAGCTGTTTTTT. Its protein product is CASSSATGGPGEELFF.

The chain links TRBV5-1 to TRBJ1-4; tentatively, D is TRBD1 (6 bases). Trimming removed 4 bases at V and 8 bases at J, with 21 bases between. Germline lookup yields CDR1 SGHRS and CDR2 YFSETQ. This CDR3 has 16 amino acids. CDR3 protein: CASSLGVHLTGEKLFF. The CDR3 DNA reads TGCGCCAGCAGCCTTGGGGTACACTTAACAGGGGAAAAACTGTTTTTT.

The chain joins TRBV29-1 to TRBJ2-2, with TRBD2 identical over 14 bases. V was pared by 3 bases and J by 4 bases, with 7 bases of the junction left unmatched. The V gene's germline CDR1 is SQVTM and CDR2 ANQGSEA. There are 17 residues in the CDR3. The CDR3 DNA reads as TGCAGCGTTGAGACACCGGGACTAGCGGGAGTCACCGGGGAGCTGTTTTTT. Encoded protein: CSVETPGLAGVTGELFF.

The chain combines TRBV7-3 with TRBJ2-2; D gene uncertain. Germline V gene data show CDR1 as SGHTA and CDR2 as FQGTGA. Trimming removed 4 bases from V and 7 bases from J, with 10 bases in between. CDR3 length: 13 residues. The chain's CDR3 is CASSSTIGGELFF. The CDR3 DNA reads TGTGCCAGCAGCTCCACAATAGGCGGGGAGCTGTTTTTT.

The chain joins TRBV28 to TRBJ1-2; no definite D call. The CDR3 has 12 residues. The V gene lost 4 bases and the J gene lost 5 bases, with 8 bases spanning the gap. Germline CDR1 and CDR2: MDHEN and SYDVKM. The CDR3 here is CASSSPEYGYTF. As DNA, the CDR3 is TGTGCCAGCAGTTCCCCCGAGTATGGCTACACCTTC.

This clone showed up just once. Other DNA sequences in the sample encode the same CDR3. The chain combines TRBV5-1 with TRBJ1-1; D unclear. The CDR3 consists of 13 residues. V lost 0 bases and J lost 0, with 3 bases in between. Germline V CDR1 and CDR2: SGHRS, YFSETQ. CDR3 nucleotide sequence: TGCGCCAGCAGCTTGGAACTGAACACTGAAGCTTTCTTT. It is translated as CASSLELNTEAFF.

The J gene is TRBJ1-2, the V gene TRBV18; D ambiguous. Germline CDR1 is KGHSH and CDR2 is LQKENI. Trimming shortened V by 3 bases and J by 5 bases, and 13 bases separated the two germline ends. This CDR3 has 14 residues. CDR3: CASSPGAAAYGYTF. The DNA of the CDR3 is TGTGCCAGCTCACCCGGAGCGGCAGCGTATGGCTACACCTTC.

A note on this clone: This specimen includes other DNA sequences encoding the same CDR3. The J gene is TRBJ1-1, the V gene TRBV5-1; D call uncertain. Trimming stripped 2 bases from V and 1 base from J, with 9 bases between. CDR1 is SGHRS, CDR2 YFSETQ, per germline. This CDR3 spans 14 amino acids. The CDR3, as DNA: TGCGCCAGCAGCTTAATGTCAGAGAACACTGAAGCTTTCTTT. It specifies CASSLMSENTEAFF.

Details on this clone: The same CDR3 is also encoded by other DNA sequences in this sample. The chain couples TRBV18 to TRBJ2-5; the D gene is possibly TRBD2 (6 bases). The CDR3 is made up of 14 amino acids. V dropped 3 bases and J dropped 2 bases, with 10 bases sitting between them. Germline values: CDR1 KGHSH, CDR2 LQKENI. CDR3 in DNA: TGTGCCAGCTCACCCTATCGGGGGCAAGAGACCCAGTACTTC. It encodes CASSPYRGQETQYF. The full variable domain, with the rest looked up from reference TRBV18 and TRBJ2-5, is NAGVMQNPRHLVRRRGQEARLRCSPMKGHSHVYWYRQLPEEGLKFMVYLQKENIIDESGMPKERFSAEFPKEGPSILRIQQVVRGDSAAYFCASSPYRGQETQYFGPGTRLLVL.

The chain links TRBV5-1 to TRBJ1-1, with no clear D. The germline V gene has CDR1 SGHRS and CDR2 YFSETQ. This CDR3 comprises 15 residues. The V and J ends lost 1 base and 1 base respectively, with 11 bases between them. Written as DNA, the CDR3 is TGCGCCAGCAGCTTGTTTGTGACGGCGAACACTGAAGCTTTCTTT. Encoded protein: CASSLFVTANTEAFF.